The rows below give T cell receptor beta chains drawn from one sample of a study of human T cells and chemical hapten exposure. TCRdb ran MiXCR on the RACE reads and lists one entry per CDR3 protein. The sample lists under 450,000 distinct CDR3 sequences, more than 4.5% occurring once. The material sequenced was whole blood, taken in connection with sensitization to the hapten diphenylcyclopropenone (DPC). The source is a woman between 45 and 65 years old with alopecia areata. Some clones in this sample may be carry-over from other donors' samples. Both conserved end residues are part of each CDR3. The D gene is left open where the match is weak. Where a row states a size, it is once, few, many or the class of an expanded clone; other rows omit it.

V: TRBV20-1; D: NA; J: TRBJ2-4; length: 15; size: few; CDR3: CSARVSQLAKNIQYF; DNA: TGCAGTGCTAGGGTCTCACAGTTAGCCAAAAACATTCAGTACTTC
V: TRBV11-2; D: TRBD2; J: TRBJ2-3; length: 19; size: many; CDR3: CASSRTAFAGGFGTDTQYF; DNA: TGTGCCAGCAGCCGAACGGCGTTTGCGGGAGGGTTTGGCACAGATACGCAGTATTTT
V: TRBV20-1; D: NA; J: TRBJ2-7; length: 11; size: many; CDR3: CSAPLPYEQYF; DNA: TGCAGTGCTCCTTTACCCTACGAGCAGTACTTC
V: TRBV20-1; D: NA; J: TRBJ2-7; length: 14; size: few; CDR3: CSARPVGLPGEQYF; DNA: TGCAGTGCTAGACCGGTGGGCCTCCCAGGGGAGCAGTACTTC
V: TRBV12-3/TRBV12-4; D: TRBD1; J: TRBJ1-2; length: 16; size: many; CDR3: CASSQTETGANYGYTF; DNA: TGTGCCAGCAGTCAGACGGAGACAGGGGCGAACTATGGCTACACCTTC
V: TRBV18; D: NA; J: TRBJ1-2; length: 16; size: many; CDR3: CASSPDFRGVGYGYTF; DNA: TGTGCCAGCTCCCCCGACTTCAGGGGAGTCGGCTATGGCTACACCTTC
V: TRBV3-1; D: TRBD1; J: TRBJ1-2; length: 16; size: many; CDR3: CASSQDLGQGSYGYTF; DNA: TGTGCCAGCAGCCAAGACTTGGGACAGGGGAGCTATGGCTACACCTTC
V: TRBV20-1; D: TRBD1; J: TRBJ1-1; length: 12; size: many; CDR3: CSARTGGAVNFF; DNA: TGCAGTGCTAGGACAGGGGGCGCGGTGAATTTCTTT
V: TRBV5-1; D: NA; J: TRBJ2-7; length: 19; size: many; CDR3: CASSLAAGLRPNVYYEQYF; DNA: TGCGCCAGCAGCTTGGCCGCGGGACTCCGGCCCAACGTCTACTACGAGCAGTACTTC
V: TRBV5-1; D: TRBD1; J: TRBJ1-4; length: 13; size: many; CDR3: CASSSGTDEKLFF; DNA: TGCGCCAGCAGCTCTGGGACAGACGAAAAACTGTTTTTT
V: TRBV6-5; D: NA; J: TRBJ1-3; length: 15; size: many; CDR3: CASSYKGLSGNTIYF; DNA: TGTGCCAGCAGTTACAAGGGCCTCTCTGGAAACACCATATATTTT
V: TRBV29-1; D: TRBD2; J: TRBJ2-5; length: 15; size: many; CDR3: CSVRGLAGGGETQYF; DNA: TGCAGCGTTAGGGGACTAGCGGGAGGGGGAGAGACCCAGTACTTC
V: TRBV12-5; D: NA; J: TRBJ1-1; length: 14; size: many; CDR3: CASGQAGENTEAFF; DNA: TGTGCTAGTGGTCAGGCAGGAGAGAACACTGAAGCTTTCTTT
V: TRBV12-3/TRBV12-4; D: NA; J: TRBJ2-3; length: 14; size: many; CDR3: CASSPHTGTDTQYF; DNA: TGTGCCAGCAGCCCTCATACCGGGACAGATACGCAGTATTTT
V: TRBV18; D: NA; J: TRBJ1-1; length: 15; size: many; CDR3: CASSPPVPVNTEAFF; DNA: TGTGCCAGCTCACCACCAGTACCGGTGAACACTGAAGCTTTCTTT
V: TRBV7-9; D: NA; J: TRBJ2-3; length: 14; size: few; CDR3: CASSPIRTYRAQYF; DNA: TGTGCCAGCAGCCCTATAAGGACCTATCGGGCGCAGTATTTT
V: TRBV24-1; D: NA; J: TRBJ2-3; length: 14; size: many; CDR3: CATSASRGTDTQYF; DNA: TGTGCCACCAGTGCGTCCCGAGGGACAGATACGCAGTATTTT
V: TRBV30; D: NA; J: TRBJ1-3; length: 13; size: many; CDR3: CAWSTQSGNTIYF; DNA: TGTGCCTGGAGTACTCAGTCTGGAAACACCATATATTTT
V: TRBV12-3/TRBV12-4; D: NA; J: TRBJ2-7; length: 11; size: NA; CDR3: CASSRIYEQYF; DNA: TGTGCCAGCAGCCGCATCTACGAGCAGTACTTC
V: TRBV7-9; D: NA; J: TRBJ1-2; length: 15; size: many; CDR3: CASSLEDHPNYGYTF; DNA: TGTGCCAGCAGCTTAGAGGACCATCCTAACTATGGCTACACCTTC
V: TRBV29-1; D: NA; J: TRBJ1-1; length: 11; size: many; CDR3: CSVLRGAEAFF; DNA: TGCAGCGTTCTTCGCGGCGCTGAAGCTTTCTTT
V: TRBV4-1; D: NA; J: TRBJ1-2; length: 16; size: many; CDR3: CASSQENARLNYGYTF; DNA: TGCGCCAGCAGCCAAGAGAATGCCAGGCTAAACTATGGCTACACCTTC
V: TRBV28; D: TRBD2; J: TRBJ2-3; length: 17; size: NA; CDR3: CASSPTSGREGPDTQYF; DNA: TGTGCCAGCAGCCCGACTAGCGGGAGAGAGGGGCCCGATACGCAGTATTTT
V: TRBV15; D: NA; J: TRBJ2-3; length: 16; size: NA; CDR3: CATSLFGQLSTDTHYF; DNA: TGTGCCACCAGCCTTTTCGGACAGTTGAGCACAGATACGCATTATTTT
V: TRBV6-5; D: NA; J: TRBJ2-4; length: 16; size: few; CDR3: CASSYSINLAKNIQYF; DNA: TGTGCCAGCAGTTACTCGATCAATCTAGCCAAAAACATTCAGTACTTC
V: TRBV10-3; D: NA; J: TRBJ2-4; length: 17; size: few; CDR3: CAISEGGEEIAKNIQYF; DNA: TGTGCCATCAGTGAAGGGGGTGAGGAGATAGCCAAAAACATTCAGTACTTC
V: TRBV5-8; D: NA; J: TRBJ1-1; length: 14; size: many; CDR3: CASSSSVLNTEAFF; DNA: TGTGCCAGCAGCTCTTCAGTCTTGAACACTGAAGCTTTCTTT
V: TRBV9; D: NA; J: TRBJ1-1; length: 13; size: few; CDR3: CASSVGSRAEAFF; DNA: TGTGCCAGCAGCGTAGGATCCCGGGCGGAAGCTTTCTTT
V: TRBV12-3/TRBV12-4; D: NA; J: TRBJ1-6; length: 13; size: many; CDR3: CASTLDGYSPLHF; DNA: TGTGCCAGCACCCTCGACGGATATTCACCCCTCCACTTT
V: TRBV28; D: NA; J: TRBJ1-5; length: 15; size: NA; CDR3: CAISPGGVYNQPQHF; DNA: TGTGCCATCTCCCCGGGCGGGGTCTACAATCAGCCCCAGCATTTT
V: TRBV7-9; D: TRBD2; J: TRBJ2-5; length: 13; size: many; CDR3: CATEGLAGETQYF; DNA: TGTGCCACCGAGGGACTAGCGGGAGAGACCCAGTACTTC
V: TRBV10-2; D: NA; J: TRBJ1-1; length: 13; size: many; CDR3: CASSIRGDTEAFF; DNA: TGCGCCAGCAGTATCCGAGGGGACACTGAAGCTTTCTTT
V: TRBV5-1; D: NA; J: TRBJ2-2; length: 14; size: NA; CDR3: CASSPVTDTGELFF; DNA: TGCGCCAGCAGCCCTGTGACAGACACCGGGGAGCTGTTTTTT
V: TRBV5-1; D: NA; J: TRBJ1-5; length: 14; size: many; CDR3: CASSAGAGNQPQHF; DNA: TGCGCCAGCAGCGCGGGGGCCGGCAATCAGCCCCAGCATTTT
V: TRBV3-1; D: TRBD1; J: TRBJ1-2; length: 15; size: few; CDR3: CASSQGDRGAYGYTF; DNA: TGTGCCAGCAGCCAAGGGGACAGGGGGGCCTATGGCTACACCTTC
V: TRBV18; D: TRBD1; J: TRBJ1-4; length: 15; size: few; CDR3: CASSYRGFTNEKLFF; DNA: TGTGCCAGCTCATACAGGGGCTTCACTAATGAAAAACTGTTTTTT
V: TRBV5-1; D: NA; J: TRBJ1-1; length: 15; size: few; CDR3: CASSLEGSWNTEAFF; DNA: TGCGCCAGCAGCTTGGAGGGCAGCTGGAACACTGAAGCTTTCTTT
V: TRBV9; D: NA; J: TRBJ2-3; length: 13; size: NA; CDR3: CASSGGPGDTQYF; DNA: TGTGCCAGCAGCGGGGGGCCGGGAGATACGCAGTATTTT
V: TRBV18; D: NA; J: TRBJ1-1; length: 13; size: few; CDR3: CASSPGEVTEAFF; DNA: TGTGCCAGCTCACCAGGGGAGGTCACTGAAGCTTTCTTT
V: TRBV14; D: TRBD2; J: TRBJ2-2; length: 18; size: NA; CDR3: CASSRFIGGRANTGELFF; DNA: TGTGCCAGCAGCCGGTTCATCGGCGGGAGGGCCAACACCGGGGAGCTGTTTTTT
V: TRBV27; D: NA; J: TRBJ1-5; length: 16; size: NA; CDR3: CASSFGGAQSNQPQHF; DNA: TGTGCCAGCAGTTTTGGGGGGGCGCAGAGCAATCAGCCCCAGCATTTT
V: TRBV29-1; D: NA; J: TRBJ2-5; length: 13; size: many; CDR3: CSVARDSQETQYF; DNA: TGCAGCGTCGCACGGGACTCCCAAGAGACCCAGTACTTC
V: TRBV7-8; D: NA; J: TRBJ2-7; length: 13; size: NA; CDR3: CASSHPDQNEQYF; DNA: TGTGCCAGCAGCCATCCGGACCAGAACGAGCAGTACTTC
V: TRBV13; D: NA; J: TRBJ2-7; length: 13; size: many; CDR3: CASSLIRDYEQYF; DNA: TGTGCCAGCAGCTTGATCCGGGACTACGAGCAGTACTTC
V: TRBV20-1; D: TRBD1; J: TRBJ2-3; length: 15; size: many; CDR3: CSALSGTDSTDTQYF; DNA: TGCAGTGCTTTGTCCGGGACAGATAGCACAGATACGCAGTATTTT
V: TRBV4-1; D: TRBD1; J: TRBJ1-1; length: 16; size: NA; CDR3: CASSQDGTGGNTEAFF; DNA: TGCGCCAGCAGCCAAGATGGGACAGGGGGGAACACTGAAGCTTTCTTT
V: TRBV3-1; D: NA; J: TRBJ1-1; length: 13; size: NA; CDR3: CASSQSPPTEAFF; DNA: TGTGCCAGCAGCCAATCACCCCCCACTGAAGCTTTCTTT
V: TRBV11-2; D: TRBD2; J: TRBJ2-1; length: 15; size: many; CDR3: CASSPGTSGMNEQFF; DNA: TGTGCCAGCAGCCCTGGGACTAGCGGGATGAATGAGCAGTTCTTC
V: TRBV6-2/TRBV6-3; D: TRBD1; J: TRBJ1-1; length: 18; size: NA; CDR3: CASFPRPGQGPINTEAFF; DNA: TGTGCCAGCTTTCCACGCCCGGGACAGGGTCCCATAAACACTGAAGCTTTCTTT
V: TRBV7-9; D: NA; J: TRBJ2-1; length: 15; size: few; CDR3: CASSLREYPYNEQFF; DNA: TGTGCCAGCAGCTTACGGGAATATCCCTACAATGAGCAGTTCTTC
V: TRBV20-1; D: NA; J: TRBJ2-3; length: 12; size: NA; CDR3: CSAMQGSDTQYF; DNA: TGCAGTGCCATGCAGGGTTCAGATACGCAGTATTTT
V: TRBV20-1; D: TRBD1; J: TRBJ2-1; length: 15; size: NA; CDR3: CSARDHRQGTDEQFF; DNA: TGCAGTGCTAGAGATCACAGACAGGGCACTGATGAGCAGTTCTTC